These 31 T cell receptor beta chains share one sample of origin, sequenced in a study of blood T cell repertoires in COVID-19 (dated by TCRdb to 2018 to 2021). The library came from the immunoSEQ multiplex PCR assay. The table was pulled from immuneACCESS by TCRdb, which kept in-frame rearrangements only. Such tables lose some clones; where checked, under half of the loss comes from unresolved V genes, and the rest has no known cause. Counted in this sample were roughly 230,000 clones; around four fifths of them appeared once. The top ten hold roughly 7.8% of the sample. The sequencing sample was made of peripheral blood. These TCRs come from a man between 35 and 55 years old with active or convalescent COVID-19.

This chain joins TRBV6-1 and TRBJ2-7; TRBD2 aligns across 7 bases. CDR3 length equals 16 residues. The germline V gene has CDR1 MNHNS and CDR2 SASEGT. After removal of 1 base from V and 6 bases from J, the junction contained 12 bases not matched to a gene. CDR3 sequence: CASSEVVWDYLLEQYF. The CDR3 DNA reads TGTGCCAGCAGTGAAGTAGTTTGGGACTACCTCCTCGAGCAGTACTTC.

The gene calls are TRBV5-4 and TRBJ2-7, with D hard to call. Trimming shortened V by 3 bases and J by 3 bases, and 4 bases separated the two germline ends. Germline CDR1 is SGHNT and CDR2 is YYREEE (reference sequence). This CDR3 region has 11 residues. The CDR3 is CASSSVYEQYF. The CDR3 DNA sequence: TGTGCCAGCAGCTCGGTCTACGAGCAGTACTTC.

The rearrangement links TRBV3-1 (or the pseudogene TRBV3-2) to TRBJ2-5; D is possibly TRBD2 (5 bases). V gave up 4 bases and J gave up 6 bases, with 24 bases separating them. Germline lookup yields CDR1 LGHDT and CDR2 YNNKEL (reference sequence). CDR3 length: 17 residues. CDR3 nucleotide sequence: TGTGCCAGCAGCCTCTCCGGAGCCGGGGAGATCACAAAGACCCAGTACTTC. Amino acid sequence: CASSLSGAGEITKTQYF.

The chain couples TRBV29-1 to TRBJ2-1; D is uncertain. Germline values: CDR1 SQVTM, CDR2 ANQGSEA. V was cut by 3 bases and J by 2 bases, with 17 bases left in between. The CDR3 runs 16 residues. In DNA, the CDR3 is TGCAGCGTTGAGGGCTCTCAAGGCTCGGCCTACAATGAGCAGTTCTTC. It codes for CSVEGSQGSAYNEQFF.

The chain has TRBV29-1 and TRBJ2-4; perhaps TRBD1 as D (5 bases). CDR1 is SQVTM, CDR2 ANQGSEA, per germline. V dropped 4 bases and J dropped 3 bases, with 19 bases sitting between them. The CDR3 totals 16 residues. The CDR3 DNA is TGCAGCGTTGCTCTGAGTGCGCAGGGTTACAAAAACATTCAGTACTTC. Translation: CSVALSAQGYKNIQYF.

The chain joins TRBV18 to TRBJ2-7, with a weak D call TRBD1 (6 bases). V gave up 3 bases and J gave up 0 bases, with 9 bases separating them. There are 14 residues in the CDR3. CDR1 KGHSH and CDR2 LQKENI come from the germline V gene. The CDR3 DNA sequence: TGTGCCAGCTCACCCCCGGGACACTCCTACGAGCAGTACTTC. Its protein product is CASSPPGHSYEQYF.

The chain uses TRBV7-9 and TRBJ1-1, with TRBD1 matching over 7 bases. CDR1 is SEHNR, CDR2 FQNEAQ, per germline (reference sequence). V dropped 2 bases and J dropped 1; count of bases not matched to a gene: 1. The CDR3 has 14 residues. The CDR3 spells CASSLKGANTEAFF. The CDR3 coding sequence is TGTGCCAGCAGCTTAAAGGGGGCGAACACTGAAGCTTTCTTT.

The chain joins TRBV19 to TRBJ2-5; D possibly corresponds to TRBD2 (6 bases). The ends were cut back, 3 bases at V and 1 base at J, with 9 bases in the middle. The CDR3 is 14 residues long. Germline lookup yields CDR1 LNHDA and CDR2 SQIVND (reference sequence). The CDR3 spells CASSMGGFQETQYF. Here the CDR3 DNA reads TGTGCCAGTAGTATGGGGGGTTTCCAAGAGACCCAGTACTTC.

The rearrangement links TRBV19 to TRBJ2-7; 7 positions agree with TRBD1. Germline CDR1 is LNHDA and CDR2 is SQIVND (reference sequence). The CDR3 covers 15 residues. V trimming: 5 bases; J trimming: 0 bases; junction bases outside the gene matches: 7. Here the CDR3 DNA reads TGTGCCAGTAGTGCGCAGGGGGTCCTCTCCTACGAGCAGTACTTC. This sequence encodes CASSAQGVLSYEQYF.

The chain recombines TRBV25-1 with TRBJ2-2; 8 bases map to TRBD2. This CDR3 region has 17 residues. J was trimmed by 1 base and V by 1 base; bases with no gene match: 5. Germline lookup yields CDR1 MGHDK and CDR2 SYGVNS. In nucleotides, the CDR3 is TGTGCCAGCAGTGAATCAACTAGCGGACTGAACACCGGGGAGCTGTTTTTT. Translated, it gives CASSESTSGLNTGELFF.

CDR3 sequence: CASSINQGLHYEQYF. For the CDR3, the DNA is TGCGCCAGCAGCATTAATCAGGGACTTCACTACGAGCAGTACTTC. The chain employs TRBV5-1 and TRBJ2-7, with D perhaps matching TRBD2 (6 bases). The CDR3 totals 15 residues. Between the trimmed V and J ends, which lost 4 bases and 3 bases, there was a span of 17 bases. Germline CDR1 and CDR2: SGHRS and YFSETQ.

This chain uses TRBV4-1 with TRBJ1-4; D is perhaps TRBD1 (5 bases). Trimming pared 0 bases from V and 7 bases from J, leaving 15 bases between. CDR1 is MGHRA and CDR2 is YSYEKL in the germline V gene. The CDR3 spans 16 residues. The CDR3 protein is CASSQEVGGDGEKLFF. In DNA, the CDR3 is TGCGCCAGCAGCCAAGAGGTGGGGGGGGATGGTGAAAAACTGTTTTTT.

The J gene is TRBJ2-5, the V gene TRBV27; 9 bases fit TRBD2. Germline lookup yields CDR1 MNHEY and CDR2 SMNVEV (reference sequence). The CDR3 has 14 amino acids. Trimming removed 3 bases from V and 5 bases from J; junction bases left unmatched: 4. The CDR3 DNA sequence: TGTGCCAGCAGTTTCCGGCGGGGGGGCGAGACCCAGTACTTC. Translated: CASSFRRGGETQYF.

The table lists this clone with a count of one. The chain uses TRBV7-3 and TRBJ1-4; 10 bases map to TRBD1. The CDR3 totals 15 residues. The V segment lost 7 bases and the J segment 8 bases; nucleotides outside the gene matches: 10. The germline V gene has CDR1 SGHTA and CDR2 FQGTGA. DNA for the CDR3: TGTGCCAGCAACACCTGGGGACAGGGGAGGGAAAAACTGTTTTTT. This translates into CASNTWGQGREKLFF.

This chain links TRBV27 with TRBJ2-5; 8 nucleotides line up with TRBD1. CDR3 size: 14 residues. Trimming removed 2 bases from V and 5 bases from J; junction bases left unmatched: 4. Germline V gene lookup returns CDR1 MNHEY and CDR2 SMNVEV (reference sequence). The CDR3 bases are TGTGCCAGCAGTTTAGCAGGGGGCCTTGAGACCCAGTACTTC. This gives the protein CASSLAGGLETQYF.

CDR3 protein: CASSLAAGDGYTF. For the CDR3, the DNA is TGCGCCAGCAGCTTGGCGGCAGGCGATGGCTACACCTTC. The chain has TRBV5-1 and TRBJ1-2; no firm D call. Trimming took 0 bases from V and 6 from J, leaving 9 bases between them. This CDR3 comprises 13 residues. The V gene's germline CDR1 is SGHRS and CDR2 YFSETQ.

The gene calls are TRBV4-1 and TRBJ2-3; D call uncertain. Between the trimmed V and J ends, which lost 2 bases and 7 bases, there was a span of 4 bases. This CDR3 comprises 11 residues. Germline V gives CDR1 MGHRA, CDR2 YSYEKL. The CDR3 spells CASSQYNTQYF. CDR3 in DNA: TGCGCCAGCAGCCAATATAATACGCAGTATTTT.

This clone showed up just a few times. The chain links TRBV6-1 to TRBJ1-1; D might be TRBD1 (6 bases). Germline-derived CDR1 and CDR2 are MNHNS and SASEGT. The CDR3 extends over 13 amino acids. Trimming left V 2 bases short and J 11 bases short, with 15 bases between. This chain's CDR3 is CASSEWQTGSAFF. In DNA, the CDR3 is TGTGCCAGCAGTGAATGGCAAACAGGGAGCGCTTTCTTT.

This clone has more than one count but fewer than ten. V is TRBV30 and J is TRBJ1-5; D is undetermined. The CDR3 runs to 14 residues. Looked up from germline, CDR1 is GTSNPN and CDR2 is SVGIG (reference sequence). V was shortened by 0 bases and J by 2 bases, with 8 bases between the two germline ends. The CDR3 spells CAWSVGQGNQPQHF. DNA for the CDR3: TGTGCCTGGAGTGTTGGGCAGGGCAATCAGCCCCAGCATTTT.

This clone was observed once. The chain is built from TRBV3-1 (or the pseudogene TRBV3-2) and TRBJ1-5, with 9 bases aligning to TRBD1. The V gene end was trimmed by 5 bases and the J gene end by 0 bases; junction bases not matched to a gene: 8. CDR3 size: 17 residues. Looked up from germline, CDR1 is LGHDT and CDR2 is YNNKEL (reference sequence). DNA for the CDR3: TGTGCCAGCAGCGGACAGGGGCGCCGATATAGCAATCAGCCCCAGCATTTT. As protein: CASSGQGRRYSNQPQHF.

This chain links TRBV30 with TRBJ2-1; 8 positions match TRBD2. The trim removed 0 bases at V and 6 bases at J, leaving 4 bases unmatched. CDR1 and CDR2 from the germline V gene are GTSNPN and SVGIG (reference sequence). The CDR3 covers 14 residues. CDR3 in DNA: TGTGCCTGGAGTGTACATAGCGGGATCAATGAGCAGTTCTTC. Its protein is CAWSVHSGINEQFF.

The chain couples TRBV7-3 to TRBJ2-2; 7 positions agree with TRBD1. Germline CDR1 reads SGHTA; CDR2 reads FQGTGA. V trimming: 5 bases; J trimming: 0 bases; junction bases outside the gene matches: 18. The length of the CDR3 is 20 residues. Here the CDR3 reads CASSPRTGFSPSSNTGELFF. The CDR3 DNA reads as TGTGCCAGCAGCCCCCGGACAGGATTTTCTCCATCTTCGAACACCGGGGAGCTGTTTTTT.

V is TRBV19 and J is TRBJ1-5; D ambiguous. This CDR3 has 15 amino acids. V dropped 7 bases and J dropped 1 base, with 14 bases sitting between them. Germline V lookup: CDR1 LNHDA, CDR2 SQIVND (reference sequence). CDR3 nucleotide sequence: TGTGCCAGTACCCCCGTTCGGGTGAGCAATCAGCCCCAGCATTTT. This encodes CASTPVRVSNQPQHF.

This clone was counted at least ten times. The rearrangement joins TRBV7-8 to TRBJ1-2, with D perhaps matching TRBD1 (6 bases). Germline V CDR1 and CDR2: SGHVS, FQNEAQ. With 4 bases removed from V and 8 bases from J, the gap between germline ends came to 17 bases. This CDR3 has 14 residues. The CDR3 DNA is TGTGCCAGCAGCTCCACCTCAACAGGGCCCGGCTACACCTTC. Its protein product is CASSSTSTGPGYTF. Based on the CDR3 plus reference TRBV7-8 and TRBJ1-2, the full variable domain is GAGVSQSPRYKVAKRGQDVALRCDPISGHVSLFWYQQALGQGPEFLTYFQNEAQLDKSGLPSDRFFAERPEGSVSTLKIQRTQQEDSAVYLCASSSTSTGPGYTFGSGTRLTVV.

The chain has TRBV24-1 and TRBJ2-3, with 8 nucleotides matching TRBD2. After removal of 1 base from V and 5 bases from J, the junction contained 4 bases not matched to a gene. CDR1 KGHDR and CDR2 SFDVKD come from the germline V gene. The CDR3 is 15 residues long. The DNA of the CDR3 is TGTGCCACCAGTGATTTAATTAGCGGGGTAGATACGCAGTATTTT. It is translated as CATSDLISGVDTQYF.

This clone was seen a handful of times. The chain is built from TRBV2 and TRBJ1-5, with a tentative D call TRBD1 (5 bases). The germline V and J ends were trimmed by 4 bases and 6 bases, with 19 bases remaining between them. The CDR3 covers 16 residues. CDR1 is SNHLY, CDR2 FYNNEI, per germline. The CDR3 sequence: CASSVMAAGSGQPQHF. The CDR3, as DNA: TGTGCCAGCAGTGTAATGGCAGCAGGGTCGGGTCAGCCCCAGCATTTT.

The chain combines TRBV29-1 with TRBJ2-2; TRBD1 matches 8 bases. The CDR3 is 15 amino acids. CDR1 SQVTM and CDR2 ANQGSEA come from the germline V gene. V was pared by 6 bases and J by 3 bases, with 9 bases of the junction left unmatched. CDR3 nucleotide sequence: TGCAGCGTCCGGACAGGGCGTTTATACACCGGGGAGCTGTTTTTT. Translated: CSVRTGRLYTGELFF.

Comment on this clone: The junction shows a germline mismatch at one end, possibly a read error. The genes are TRBV6-5 and TRBJ2-1; D unresolved. The CDR3 length is 14 residues. Germline V gene sequence: CDR1 MNHEY, CDR2 SVGAGI. The CDR3 bases are TGTGCCAGCAGTTACAGTGATTCCTACCATGAGCAGTTCTTC. Protein: CASSYSDSYHEQFF.

This chain uses TRBV10-2 with TRBJ1-1, with 7 nucleotides matching TRBD1. The CDR3 covers 14 residues. The ends lost 6 bases at V and 6 bases at J; junction bases unmatched: 10. Per germline, CDR1 WSHSY and CDR2 SAAADI. In DNA form, the CDR3 reads TGCGCCAGCAGGGCAGGGGGTAGTAGCGCTGAAGCTTTCTTT. Translated, it gives CASRAGGSSAEAFF.

V usage is TRBV6-5 and J usage is TRBJ2-7; D may be TRBD2 (5 bases). The CDR3 totals 15 residues. Germline-derived CDR1 and CDR2 are MNHEY and SVGAGI. Between the trimmed V and J ends, which lost 0 bases and 9 bases, there was a span of 18 bases. CDR3 DNA sequence: TGTGCCAGCAGTTACTCGTACAATTCAGCCGAGGGGCAGTACTTC. Its protein is CASSYSYNSAEGQYF.

V gene TRBV11-3 combines with J gene TRBJ1-2; perhaps TRBD1 as D (6 bases). This CDR3 is built from 11 residues. Germline CDR1 and CDR2: SGHNT and YENEEA. V gave up 5 bases and J gave up 11 bases, with 12 bases separating them. For the CDR3, the DNA is TGTGCCAGCAGCCAGGACGGACAGTACACCTTC. This sequence encodes CASSQDGQYTF.